Here is one T cell receptor (beta chain) with its context. Per the original methods: Estimates of nucleated cell counts were drawn from the amplification of reference gene primers. Clones were sequenced by immunoSEQ multiplex PCR, and TCRdb holds only the in-frame ones, with some missing. V and J calls and clone size follow that table, whereas D and trimming were derived from the DNA. The table has about 200,000 clones, about four fifths seen once. Germline assignment: CDR1 SGHTS and CDR2 YDEGEE. V lost 3 bases and J lost 10, with 17 bases in between. The CDR3 is 15 residues long. The data were taken from a study of blood T cell repertoires in COVID-19. Overall study: Samples representing acute and convalescent COVID-19 were sourced from the United States, Italy and Spain. Sources were T cells, B-cell-depleted T cells, or PBMCs; the material itself was cDNA or gDNA.

The specimen sequenced was peripheral blood. The chain recombines TRBV5-8 with TRBJ1-6; D is perhaps TRBD1 (6 bases). The sequence derives from a woman in her 70s with active or convalescent COVID-19. The CDR3 DNA is TGTGCCAGCAGCTACCCAGGGGCCTCGGTCTCACCCCTCCACTTT. It is translated as CASSYPGASVSPLHF. Full variable domain (missing parts from reference TRBV5-8 and TRBJ1-6): EAGVTQSPTHLIKTRGQQATLRCSPISGHTSVYWYQQALGLGLQFLLWYDEGEERNRGNFPPRFSGRQFPNYSSELNVNALELEDSALYLCASSYPGASVSPLHFGNGTRLTVT.